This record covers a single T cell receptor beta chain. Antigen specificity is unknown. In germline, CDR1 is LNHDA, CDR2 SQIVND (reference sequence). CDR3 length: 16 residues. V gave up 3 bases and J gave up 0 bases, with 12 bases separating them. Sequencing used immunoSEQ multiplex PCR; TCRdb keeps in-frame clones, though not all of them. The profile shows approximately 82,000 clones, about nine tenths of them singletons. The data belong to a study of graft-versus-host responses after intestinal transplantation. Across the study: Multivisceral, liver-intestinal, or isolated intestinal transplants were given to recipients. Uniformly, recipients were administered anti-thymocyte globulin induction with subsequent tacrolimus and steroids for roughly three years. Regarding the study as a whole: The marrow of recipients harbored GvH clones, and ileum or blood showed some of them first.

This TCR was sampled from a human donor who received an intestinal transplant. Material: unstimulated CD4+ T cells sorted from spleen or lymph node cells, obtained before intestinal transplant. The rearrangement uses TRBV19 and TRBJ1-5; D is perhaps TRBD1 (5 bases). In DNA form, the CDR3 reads TGTGCCAGTAGTATTCCCCAGGGCTATAGCAATCAGCCCCAGCATTTT. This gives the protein CASSIPQGYSNQPQHF.